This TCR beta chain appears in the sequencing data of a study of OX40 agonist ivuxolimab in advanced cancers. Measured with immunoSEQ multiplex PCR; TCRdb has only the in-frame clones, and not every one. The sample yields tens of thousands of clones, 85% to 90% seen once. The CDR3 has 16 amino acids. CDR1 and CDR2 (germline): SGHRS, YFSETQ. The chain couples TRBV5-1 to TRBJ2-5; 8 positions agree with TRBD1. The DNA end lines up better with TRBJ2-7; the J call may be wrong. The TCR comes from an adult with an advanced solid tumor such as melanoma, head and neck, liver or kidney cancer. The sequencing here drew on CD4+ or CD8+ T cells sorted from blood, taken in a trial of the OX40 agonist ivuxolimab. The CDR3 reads CASSPNALGQAYEQYF. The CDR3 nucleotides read TGCGCCAGCAGCCCGAACGCCCTGGGACAGGCCTACGAGCAGTACTTC.